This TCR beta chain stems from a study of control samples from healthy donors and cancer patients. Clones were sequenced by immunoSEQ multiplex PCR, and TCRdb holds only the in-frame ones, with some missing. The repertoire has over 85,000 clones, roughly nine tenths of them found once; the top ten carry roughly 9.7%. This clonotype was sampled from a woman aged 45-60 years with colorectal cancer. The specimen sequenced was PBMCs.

This chain's CDR3 is CAWSVSSGRTGGDTEAFF. The CDR3 region has the DNA TGTGCCTGGAGTGTATCATCTGGGCGTACAGGGGGGGACACTGAAGCTTTCTTT. This chain joins TRBV30 and TRBJ1-1, with 8 bases fitting TRBD1. V lost 0 bases and J lost 3; bases outside the gene matches: 15. The germline V gene encodes CDR1 GTSNPN and CDR2 SVGIG (reference sequence). The CDR3 runs to 18 residues. The full variable domain, rest sourced from reference TRBV30 and TRBJ1-1, is SQTIHQWPATLVQPVGSPLSLECTVEGTSNPNLYWYRQAAGRGLQLLFYSVGIGQISSEVPQNLSASRPQDRQFILSSKKLLLSDSGFYLCAWSVSSGRTGGDTEAFFGQGTRLTVV.